This is a list of T cell receptor beta chains from one sample in a study of cytomegalovirus exposure and HLA in healthy donors. The repertoire was sequenced with immunoSEQ multiplex PCR; TCRdb's copy has only in-frame clones and lacks some. The top ten clones hold 1.2% of a sample with about 98,000 clones, 69% of them seen once. Sequencing was carried out using PBMCs. The source of these receptors is a female donor in good health and CMV-seronegative. Both conserved end residues are part of each CDR3. The D gene is left open where the match is weak. Some rows have no size entry. The others give once, few or many, or a class for an expanded clone.

d_gene: .
abundance: .
j_gene: TRBJ2-5
v_gene: TRBV7-6
CDR3aa: CASSLPVGAQETQYF
CDR3nt: TGTGCCAGCAGCTTACCCGTCGGAGCTCAAGAGACCCAGTACTTC

d_gene: .
abundance: .
j_gene: TRBJ1-2
v_gene: TRBV5-6
CDR3aa: CASGTGPNYGYTF
CDR3nt: TGTGCCAGCGGCACAGGGCCGAACTATGGCTACACCTTC

d_gene: TRBD2
abundance: .
j_gene: TRBJ2-3
v_gene: TRBV29-1
CDR3aa: CSANLAGGSGTQYF
CDR3nt: TGCAGCGCCAACCTAGCGGGAGGGTCGGGTACGCAGTATTTT

d_gene: TRBD1
abundance: few
j_gene: TRBJ2-2
v_gene: TRBV7-9
CDR3aa: CASSPSGTGNTGELFF
CDR3nt: TGTGCCAGCAGCCCATCCGGGACAGGGAACACCGGGGAGCTGTTTTTT

d_gene: .
abundance: .
j_gene: TRBJ1-1
v_gene: TRBV11-3
CDR3aa: CASSFLRSDTEAFF
CDR3nt: TGTGCCAGCAGCTTTTTACGGTCGGACACTGAAGCTTTCTTT

d_gene: TRBD1
abundance: .
j_gene: TRBJ1-2
v_gene: TRBV6-1
CDR3aa: CASSEEGTGSNGYTF
CDR3nt: TGTGCCAGCAGTGAAGAGGGGACAGGATCTAATGGCTACACCTTC

d_gene: TRBD1
abundance: .
j_gene: TRBJ1-6
v_gene: TRBV5-4
CDR3aa: CASSLGQGANSPLHF
CDR3nt: TGTGCCAGCAGCTTGGGACAGGGGGCGAATTCACCCCTCCACTTT

d_gene: .
abundance: .
j_gene: TRBJ2-7
v_gene: TRBV6-5
CDR3aa: CASSLDGLYEQYF
CDR3nt: TGTGCCAGCAGTCTGGACGGACTTTACGAGCAGTACTTC

d_gene: TRBD2
abundance: .
j_gene: TRBJ2-1
v_gene: TRBV19
CDR3aa: CASSSHYRLAGYNEQFF
CDR3nt: TGTGCCAGTAGTTCGCACTACCGACTAGCGGGGTACAATGAGCAGTTCTTC

d_gene: .
abundance: .
j_gene: TRBJ1-5
v_gene: TRBV7-9
CDR3aa: CASSLGQGNQPQHF
CDR3nt: TGTGCCAGCAGCTTAGGGCAGGGGAACCAGCCCCAGCATTTT

d_gene: TRBD2
abundance: .
j_gene: TRBJ2-7
v_gene: TRBV11-2
CDR3aa: CASSLGERGAYEQYF
CDR3nt: TGTGCCAGCAGCTTAGGCGAGCGGGGGGCCTACGAGCAGTACTTC

d_gene: TRBD2
abundance: .
j_gene: TRBJ2-3
v_gene: TRBV19
CDR3aa: CASSTRTSAPDTQYF
CDR3nt: TGTGCCAGTAGCACCCGGACTAGCGCCCCAGATACGCAGTATTTT

d_gene: .
abundance: .
j_gene: TRBJ2-3
v_gene: TRBV19
CDR3aa: CASRSGIGGVGTDTQYF
CDR3nt: TGTGCCAGTAGATCGGGAATCGGGGGAGTTGGCACAGATACGCAGTATTTT

d_gene: .
abundance: .
j_gene: TRBJ2-5
v_gene: TRBV7-8
CDR3aa: CASLLELAEQETQYF
CDR3nt: TGTGCCAGCCTCTTAGAGTTGGCAGAACAAGAGACCCAGTACTTC

d_gene: .
abundance: .
j_gene: TRBJ1-5
v_gene: TRBV27
CDR3aa: CASKGFPNQPQHF
CDR3nt: TGTGCCAGCAAGGGGTTCCCCAATCAGCCCCAGCATTTT

d_gene: .
abundance: .
j_gene: TRBJ1-1
v_gene: TRBV7-2
CDR3aa: CASSPQARAEAFF
CDR3nt: TGTGCCAGCAGCCCACAGGCCCGGGCTGAAGCTTTCTTT

d_gene: TRBD1
abundance: .
j_gene: TRBJ2-1
v_gene: TRBV7-3
CDR3aa: CASSLDRENEQFF
CDR3nt: TGTGCCAGCAGCTTGGACAGGGAGAATGAGCAGTTCTTC

d_gene: .
abundance: .
j_gene: TRBJ1-2
v_gene: TRBV6-5
CDR3aa: CASSRTPRVNYGYTF
CDR3nt: TGTGCCAGCAGTCGAACCCCTCGGGTCAACTATGGCTACACCTTC

d_gene: .
abundance: once
j_gene: TRBJ1-1
v_gene: TRBV28
CDR3aa: CASSLTREGAEAFF
CDR3nt: TGTGCCAGCAGTCTTACTAGGGAAGGCGCTGAAGCTTTCTTT

d_gene: .
abundance: .
j_gene: TRBJ1-1
v_gene: TRBV11-2
CDR3aa: CASSLGGLGAFF
CDR3nt: TGTGCCAGCAGCTTAGGAGGGTTAGGAGCTTTCTTT

d_gene: TRBD1
abundance: .
j_gene: TRBJ1-2
v_gene: TRBV10-3
CDR3aa: CAMQRTQGFGYTF
CDR3nt: TGTGCCATGCAACGAACACAGGGGTTTGGCTACACCTTC

d_gene: TRBD1
abundance: .
j_gene: TRBJ2-3
v_gene: TRBV7-9
CDR3aa: CASSLGTGSTDTQYF
CDR3nt: TGTGCCAGCAGCTTGGGGACAGGGAGCACAGATACGCAGTATTTT

d_gene: .
abundance: .
j_gene: TRBJ2-7
v_gene: TRBV21-1
CDR3aa: CASSTPGSKEQYF
CDR3nt: TGTGCCAGCAGCACCCCCGGGTCTAAGGAGCAGTACTTC

d_gene: TRBD1
abundance: few
j_gene: TRBJ1-5
v_gene: TRBV2
CDR3aa: CASRGQWGNEPQHF
CDR3nt: TGTGCCAGCAGGGGACAGTGGGGGAATGAGCCCCAGCATTTT

d_gene: .
abundance: .
j_gene: TRBJ2-3
v_gene: TRBV7-2
CDR3aa: CASSPDFQGDTQYF
CDR3nt: TGTGCCAGCAGCCCAGACTTTCAGGGGGATACGCAGTATTTT

d_gene: .
abundance: .
j_gene: TRBJ2-7
v_gene: TRBV4-3
CDR3aa: CASSQMLLGGSYEQYF
CDR3nt: TGCGCCAGCAGCCAGATGCTGCTAGGGGGTAGCTACGAGCAGTACTTC

d_gene: .
abundance: .
j_gene: TRBJ2-1
v_gene: TRBV5-4
CDR3aa: CASSSSSSYNEQFF
CDR3nt: TGTGCCAGCAGCTCGTCTTCCTCCTACAATGAGCAGTTCTTC

d_gene: .
abundance: .
j_gene: TRBJ2-3
v_gene: TRBV4-2
CDR3aa: CASSQDPQGVADTQYF
CDR3nt: TGTGCCAGCAGCCAAGATCCCCAAGGAGTGGCAGATACGCAGTATTTT

d_gene: .
abundance: .
j_gene: TRBJ2-3
v_gene: TRBV5-1
CDR3aa: CASREGPSTDTQYF
CDR3nt: TGCGCCAGCAGGGAGGGCCCTAGCACAGATACGCAGTATTTT

d_gene: .
abundance: .
j_gene: TRBJ2-5
v_gene: TRBV5-1
CDR3aa: CASSTGQETQYF
CDR3nt: TGCGCCAGCTCGACAGGCCAAGAGACCCAGTACTTC

d_gene: .
abundance: .
j_gene: TRBJ2-5
v_gene: TRBV19
CDR3aa: CASRTPGQISETQYF
CDR3nt: TGTGCCAGTAGAACCCCGGGACAAATTTCAGAGACCCAGTACTTC

d_gene: TRBD2
abundance: few
j_gene: TRBJ2-1
v_gene: TRBV6-1
CDR3aa: CASSEGGGTYNEQFF
CDR3nt: TGTGCCAGCAGTGAGGGCGGGGGGACCTACAATGAGCAGTTCTTC

d_gene: TRBD2
abundance: .
j_gene: TRBJ2-2
v_gene: TRBV9
CDR3aa: CASSRGGTSAGNTGELFF
CDR3nt: TGTGCCAGCAGCAGAGGGGGGACTAGCGCTGGGAACACCGGGGAGCTGTTTTTT

d_gene: .
abundance: .
j_gene: TRBJ1-5
v_gene: TRBV19
CDR3aa: CASRSRNSNQPQHF
CDR3nt: TGTGCCAGTAGATCTAGGAATAGCAATCAGCCCCAGCATTTT

d_gene: .
abundance: few
j_gene: TRBJ2-1
v_gene: TRBV25-1
CDR3aa: CASSESGQRSNEQFF
CDR3nt: TGTGCCAGCAGTGAATCAGGGCAGCGAAGCAATGAGCAGTTCTTC

d_gene: TRBD1
abundance: .
j_gene: TRBJ2-7
v_gene: TRBV28
CDR3aa: CASRRDRGFTYEQYF
CDR3nt: TGTGCCAGCAGAAGAGACAGGGGTTTCACCTACGAGCAGTACTTC

d_gene: TRBD2
abundance: .
j_gene: TRBJ2-3
v_gene: TRBV10-1
CDR3aa: CASSAGGADTDTQYF
CDR3nt: TGCGCCAGCAGTGCCGGGGGGGCGGATACAGATACGCAGTATTTT

d_gene: TRBD1
abundance: .
j_gene: TRBJ1-1
v_gene: TRBV29-1
CDR3aa: CSSRGPAMNTEAFF
CDR3nt: TGCAGCTCCAGGGGGCCGGCGATGAACACTGAAGCTTTCTTT

d_gene: .
abundance: .
j_gene: TRBJ1-2
v_gene: TRBV7-9
CDR3aa: CASSPHRDYGCTF
CDR3nt: TGTGCCAGCAGCCCCCATAGAGACTATGGCTGCACCTTC

d_gene: .
abundance: few
j_gene: TRBJ1-6
v_gene: TRBV7-6
CDR3aa: CASSDERSYNSPLHF
CDR3nt: TGTGCCAGCAGCGACGAGAGGTCCTATAATTCACCCCTCCACTTT

d_gene: TRBD2
abundance: .
j_gene: TRBJ2-3
v_gene: TRBV4-3
CDR3aa: CASSQGTSRKQDTQYF
CDR3nt: TGCGCCAGCAGCCAGGGGACTAGCCGAAAACAAGATACGCAGTATTTT

d_gene: TRBD2
abundance: .
j_gene: TRBJ2-1
v_gene: TRBV9
CDR3aa: CASSVGASGGYNEQFF
CDR3nt: TGTGCCAGCAGCGTAGGGGCTAGCGGGGGTTACAATGAGCAGTTCTTC

d_gene: .
abundance: .
j_gene: TRBJ1-1
v_gene: TRBV10-1
CDR3aa: CAPPGEGKGWNTEAFF
CDR3nt: TGCGCCCCCCCGGGAGAAGGGAAAGGTTGGAACACTGAAGCTTTCTTT

d_gene: .
abundance: few
j_gene: TRBJ2-7
v_gene: TRBV19
CDR3aa: CASSRGTLYEQYF
CDR3nt: TGTGCCAGTAGTCGGGGGACCCTCTACGAGCAGTACTTC

d_gene: .
abundance: .
j_gene: TRBJ1-6
v_gene: TRBV11-2
CDR3aa: CASTGGERSPLHF
CDR3nt: TGTGCCAGTACCGGTGGTGAGAGGTCACCCCTCCACTTT

d_gene: TRBD1
abundance: .
j_gene: TRBJ2-2
v_gene: TRBV30
CDR3aa: CAWQGTGGTGELFF
CDR3nt: TGTGCCTGGCAAGGGACAGGTGGGACCGGGGAGCTGTTTTTT

d_gene: TRBD1
abundance: .
j_gene: TRBJ1-3
v_gene: TRBV5-4
CDR3aa: CASSRDRGINTIYF
CDR3nt: TGTGCCAGCAGCCGGGACAGGGGGATAAACACCATATATTTT

d_gene: .
abundance: .
j_gene: TRBJ1-1
v_gene: TRBV10-3
CDR3aa: CAIGSQGFTEAFF
CDR3nt: TGTGCCATCGGTTCCCAGGGATTCACTGAAGCTTTCTTT

d_gene: TRBD1
abundance: few
j_gene: TRBJ1-2
v_gene: TRBV15
CDR3aa: CATTGGDGGYTF
CDR3nt: TGTGCCACCACAGGGGGAGATGGTGGCTACACCTTC